A selection of T cell receptor beta chains follows, all from one sample in a study of blood T cell repertoires in COVID-19. TCRdb's copy holds only in-frame clones and misses some; the assay was immunoSEQ multiplex PCR. The sample shows under 85,000 clones, about 81% of them seen only once. The material sequenced was peripheral blood. The receptors stem from an older man with acute or convalescent COVID-19. The CDR3 runs from the conserved cysteine through the conserved F or W. D genes are given only for firm matches.

J	D	V	CDR3	DNA
TRBJ2-1	TRBD2	TRBV2	CASSVGLAGSEQFF	TGTGCCAGCAGCGTGGGACTAGCGGGGAGTGAGCAGTTCTTC
TRBJ1-2	TRBD1	TRBV6-2/TRBV6-3	CASSYGGTGKTF	TGTGCCAGCAGTTATGGTGGGACAGGGAAAACCTTC
TRBJ1-5	-	TRBV20-1	CSASHPREGNQPQHF	TGCAGTGCTAGTCACCCCCGGGAGGGCAATCAGCCCCAGCATTTT
TRBJ2-7	TRBD1	TRBV29-1	CSVEETGSGEQYF	TGCAGCGTTGAGGAGACAGGGTCGGGCGAGCAGTACTTC
TRBJ2-2	-	TRBV7-8	CASSLGAGWDTGELFF	TGTGCCAGCAGCTTAGGTGCAGGGTGGGACACCGGGGAGCTGTTTTTT
TRBJ2-3	-	TRBV11-1	CASSSNTDTQYF	TGTGCCAGCAGCTCCAACACAGATACGCAGTATTTT
TRBJ2-6	TRBD1	TRBV7-3	CASSWTTGGSGANVLTF	TGTGCCAGCAGCTGGACGACAGGGGGATCTGGGGCCAACGTCCTGACTTTC
TRBJ2-3	-	TRBV3-1/TRBV3-2	CASSENKRGTDTQYF	TGTGCCAGCAGCGAAAACAAGCGAGGCACAGATACGCAGTATTTT
TRBJ1-2	TRBD1	TRBV4-3	CASSQGEGAGSYTF	TGCGCCAGCAGCCAGGGAGAGGGGGCTGGGAGCTACACCTTC
TRBJ1-1	-	TRBV25-1	CASTRNTEAFF	TGTGCCAGCACCAGGAACACTGAAGCTTTCTTT
TRBJ2-1	-	TRBV6-5	CASSSQSGSYNEQFF	TGTGCCAGCAGTTCCCAAAGCGGTAGCTACAATGAGCAGTTCTTC
TRBJ2-7	TRBD1	TRBV5-6	CASSRKGQGYEQYF	TGTGCCAGCAGCCGGAAGGGACAGGGCTACGAGCAGTACTTC
TRBJ2-5	TRBD2	TRBV3-1/TRBV3-2	CASSHRKSGGEETQYF	TGTGCCAGCAGCCACCGAAAAAGTGGGGGGGAAGAGACCCAGTACTTC
TRBJ2-3	-	TRBV9	CASSADQSTDTQYF	TGTGCCAGCAGCGCAGATCAGAGCACAGATACGCAGTATTTT
TRBJ2-4	-	TRBV18	CASSPVGGDIQYF	TGTGCCAGCTCACCAGTTGGAGGGGACATTCAGTACTTC
TRBJ2-3	TRBD2	TRBV6-4	CASSEGRGGPNTQYF	TGTGCCAGCAGTGAGGGGCGGGGGGGCCCAAATACGCAGTATTTT
TRBJ1-1	TRBD1	TRBV7-2	CASSLQDRAVGTEAFF	TGTGCCAGCAGCTTACAGGACAGGGCGGTGGGCACTGAAGCTTTCTTT